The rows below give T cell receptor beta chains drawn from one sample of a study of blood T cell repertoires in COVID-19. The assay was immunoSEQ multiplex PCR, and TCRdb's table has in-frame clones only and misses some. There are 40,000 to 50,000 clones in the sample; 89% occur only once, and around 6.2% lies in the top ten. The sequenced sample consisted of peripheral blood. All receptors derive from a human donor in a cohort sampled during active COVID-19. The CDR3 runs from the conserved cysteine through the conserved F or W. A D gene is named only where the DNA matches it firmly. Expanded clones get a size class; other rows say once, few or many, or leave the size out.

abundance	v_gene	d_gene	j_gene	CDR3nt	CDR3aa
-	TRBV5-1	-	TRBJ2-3	TGCGCCAGCAGGGAGCAGGATACGCAGTATTTT	CASREQDTQYF
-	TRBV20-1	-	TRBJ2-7	TGCAGTGCTAGTCCTCATCTACGTTCCTACGAGCAGTACTTC	CSASPHLRSYEQYF
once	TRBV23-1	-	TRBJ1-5	TGCGCCAGCAGTCACGGTCGGAGCAATCAGCCCCAGCATTTT	CASSHGRSNQPQHF
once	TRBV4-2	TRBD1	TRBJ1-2	TGTGCCAGCAGCCAAGGAGGGGGACAGGGAGACTATGGCTACACCTTC	CASSQGGGQGDYGYTF
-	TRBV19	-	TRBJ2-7	TGTGCCAGTAGTATGTACGGGGGAGCCTACGAGCAGTACTTC	CASSMYGGAYEQYF
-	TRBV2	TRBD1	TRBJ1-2	TGTGCCAGCAGCGGACAGGGGGCAGCTGGTGGCTACACCTTC	CASSGQGAAGGYTF
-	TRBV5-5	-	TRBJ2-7	TGTGCCAGCAGCTGGGACTCTCGAGGGAACGAGCAGTACTTC	CASSWDSRGNEQYF
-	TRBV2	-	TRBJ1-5	TGTGCCAGCAGTGAAGCGGGGAGGGGAACCCAGCATTTT	CASSEAGRGTQHF
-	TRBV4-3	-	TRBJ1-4	TGCGCCAGCAGCCAAGAGGAGGGAATTGCGAATGAAAAACTGTTTTTT	CASSQEEGIANEKLFF
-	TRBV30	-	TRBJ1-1	TGTGCCTGGACAGGGTCAAGGAACACTGAAGCTTTCTTT	CAWTGSRNTEAFF
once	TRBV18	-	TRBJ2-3	TGTGCCAGCTCACCCCTGGGGGCTACGCAGTATTTT	CASSPLGATQYF
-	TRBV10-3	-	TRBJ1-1	TGTGCCATCACCAGCTCAGGGGACACTGAAGCTTTCTTT	CAITSSGDTEAFF
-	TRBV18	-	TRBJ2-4	TGTGCCAGCTCACCGGGGACACCGCCGGACATTCAGTACTTC	CASSPGTPPDIQYF
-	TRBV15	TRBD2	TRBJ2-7	TGTGCCACCAGCAGGGTTAGCGGGAGATTCTACGAGCAGTACTTC	CATSRVSGRFYEQYF
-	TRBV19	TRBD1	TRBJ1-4	TGTGCCAGTAGTGCCCGACAGGGGGCAGATAATGAAAAACTGTTTTTT	CASSARQGADNEKLFF
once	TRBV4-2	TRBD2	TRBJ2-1	TGTGCCAGCAGCCAGCCGGGAGGGCCCGCGGGTGAGGAGCAGTTCTTC	CASSQPGGPAGEEQFF
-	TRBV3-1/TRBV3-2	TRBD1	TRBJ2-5	TGTGCCAGCAGCCATTACAGGGGGGAGACCCAGTACTTC	CASSHYRGETQYF
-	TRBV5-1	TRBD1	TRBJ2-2	TGCGCCAGCAGCTTCAGGGGGCACGTCACCGGGGAGCTGTTTTTT	CASSFRGHVTGELFF
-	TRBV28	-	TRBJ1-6	TGTGCCAGCAGTTGGCAGGCGTATAATTCACCCCTCCACTTT	CASSWQAYNSPLHF
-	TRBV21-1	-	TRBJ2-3	TGTGCCAGCAGCAAACAACTCGTACTAGGTACGCAGTATTTT	CASSKQLVLGTQYF
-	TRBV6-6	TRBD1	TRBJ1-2	TGTGCCAGCAGTGCCCAGCCGGGACAGGGTGACTATGGCTACACCTTC	CASSAQPGQGDYGYTF
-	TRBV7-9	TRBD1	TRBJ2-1	TGTGCCAGCACCACCGAGGGGGCGGCAAATGAGCAGTTCTTC	CASTTEGAANEQFF
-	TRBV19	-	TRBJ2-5	TGTGCCCGCCAAACCCCAGGGTACCAAGAGACCCAGTACTTC	CARQTPGYQETQYF
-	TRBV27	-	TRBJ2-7	TGTGCCAGCAGTTTCGACAGACTTTACGAGCAGTACTTC	CASSFDRLYEQYF
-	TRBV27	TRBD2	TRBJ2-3	TGTGCCAGCAGTTTATCGAGACTAGCGGGAGTTTCAGGCGGCGGAGATACGCAGTATTTT	CASSLSRLAGVSGGGDTQYF
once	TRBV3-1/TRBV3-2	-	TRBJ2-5	TGTGCCAGCAGCCAAGTTCGAGAGACCCAGTACTTC	CASSQVRETQYF
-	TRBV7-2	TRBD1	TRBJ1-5	TGTGCCAGCAGCCTAGACAGGGGTAGCAATCAGCCCCAGCATTTT	CASSLDRGSNQPQHF
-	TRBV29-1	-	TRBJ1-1	TGCAGCGCCCGAGGGGGGGCGATGTTAAACACTGAAGCTTTCTTT	CSARGGAMLNTEAFF
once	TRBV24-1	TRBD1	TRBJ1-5	TGTGCCACCAGTGATTCCGACAGGGGCCAGCCCCAGCATTTT	CATSDSDRGQPQHF
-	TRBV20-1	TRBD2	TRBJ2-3	TGCAGTGCTAGTATAGCGGGGGGCACAGATACGCAGTATTTT	CSASIAGGTDTQYF
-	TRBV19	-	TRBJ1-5	TGTGCCAGCAGGGGACAGCCCCAGCATTTT	CASRGQPQHF
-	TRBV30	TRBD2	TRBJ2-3	TGTGCCTGGAGTGTACTGACTAGCGGGGGGGCGGGAGATACGCAGTATTTT	CAWSVLTSGGAGDTQYF